These T cell receptor beta chains were read from a single sample in a study of T cells in Graves' hyperthyroidism and ophthalmopathy. MiXCR, applied by TCRdb to the multiplex PCR reads, yields one record per CDR3 protein. The table has fewer than 750,000 distinct CDR3 sequences, about half seen once; the top ten hold approximately 8.4%. The sequenced material came from peripheral blood or thyroid tissue (not recorded which). Source of these receptors: a woman in her late teens or twenties with Graves' hyperthyroidism. The CDR3 runs from the conserved cysteine through the conserved F or W.

TRBV5-6	CASSLGAGVGEKLFF
TRBV3-1	CASSQDGGEGSYEQYF
TRBV10-3	CAISNVGNGNTIYF
TRBV20-1	CSARDTAGDLDNEQFF
TRBV19	CASSPQDRELTEAFF
TRBV2	CASRVERGVQPQHF
TRBV6-5	CASSWDSLASPLHF
TRBV10-3	CAISNRPGTSGIETQYF
TRBV29-1	CSVVLAGGFF
TRBV5-1	CASSSGTGYDTEAFF
TRBV5-1	CASSAAGGFLETQYF
TRBV7-9	CASSLAESGANVLTF
TRBV14	CASSQDWVFSGANVLTF
TRBV20-1	CSAGGTGGEYEQYF
TRBV6-2/TRBV6-3	CASESVSGAEQYF
TRBV7-9	CASSVTGAYGYTF
TRBV4-1	CASSTPTGSNTEAFF
TRBV19	CASGLTGLHEQYF
TRBV7-8	CASSSAPPTGMGAFF
TRBV20-1	CSTDDSGSQETQYF
TRBV7-3	CASSLFRVETQYF
TRBV4-3	CASSQGDWGGGYQPQHF
TRBV7-9	CASSEEGELFF
TRBV24-1	CATSATSSTDTQYF
TRBV12-3/TRBV12-4	CASSLNMDEAFF
TRBV7-6	CASSPQVSGVSYEQYF
TRBV2	CASSLYRTDGSGELFF
TRBV2	CASSTGTGGTNTGELFF
TRBV7-6	CASGRGDSVNQPQHF
TRBV20-1	CSAPSGQGRGTQYF
TRBV29-1	CSVGAGPYNEQFF
TRBV6-2/TRBV6-3	CASSIDGTGQETQYF
TRBV29-1	CSVEDPGDTQYF
TRBV7-9	CAEEGKSYEQYF
TRBV29-1	CSVSTGAGQPQHF
TRBV20-1	CSANTGGGSTDTQYF
TRBV7-9	CASSLRQSSYNEQFF
TRBV27	CASSFLTGVNSPLHF
TRBV6-5	CASSDSWLGNQPQHF
TRBV2	CASSEGLSNTDTQYF
TRBV9	CASSQWESQETQYF
TRBV11-3	CASSYPWEGPQEEQYF
TRBV5-6	CASSLMVRGDQPQHF
TRBV12-3/TRBV12-4	CASSSEGVSGKLFF
TRBV25-1	CASSDPLSGDRGRAETQYF
TRBV7-2	CASSLSGPTYEQYF
TRBV10-1	CASRGTGGGSGANVLTF
TRBV2	CASSYRGVLLEQYF
TRBV18	CASSSSDLSYNSPLHF
TRBV4-3	CASSQGALFNEKLFF
TRBV29-1	CSVWTDSGNTIYF
TRBV7-2	CASSLIANTEAFF
TRBV20-1	CSARNQGVGSYEQYF
TRBV19	CASSIPGTGGYNEQFF
TRBV14	CASSQSRGLSGNTIYF
TRBV7-7	CASSLNSGSYNEQFF
TRBV2	CASTPLGLEAPYEQYF
TRBV25-1	CASSPRRAGGSYEQYF
TRBV7-9	CASSAPGSGSWETQYF